The 20 T cell receptor beta chains listed next were all sequenced from one sample in a study of radiation and T cells in renal cell carcinoma. The sample's time point: blood 2 weeks post-SBRT. Treatment specified: 15 Gy SBRT to primary tumor, nephrectomy 4 weeks later. This table comes from immunoSEQ multiplex PCR, and its TCRdb copy is limited to in-frame clones, with some not included. The data show some 130,000 clones, with approximately 80% seen just once and 1.5% to 2% held by the top ten. The specimen was blood, collected from a patient whose treatment included radiotherapy and nephrectomy. The receptors were sampled from an older woman with renal cell carcinoma.

This chain uses TRBV6-5 with TRBJ2-7; 8 nucleotides agree with TRBD1. Germline lookup yields CDR1 MNHEY and CDR2 SVGAGI. The J segment lost 7 bases and the V segment lost 2 bases, leaving 4 bases of the junction unmatched. The CDR3 is made up of 13 amino acids. The CDR3 spells CASSYGTGLEQYF. DNA for the CDR3: TGTGCCAGCAGTTACGGGACAGGCCTAGAGCAGTACTTC.

The CDR3 DNA is TGTGCCGGACAGCGGGACGCAAAAGGACCTGAAGCTTTCTTT. Amino acid sequence: CAGQRDAKGPEAFF. This sequence joins TRBV21-1 and TRBJ1-1. TRBV21-1 is deemed a pseudogene. There are 14 residues in the CDR3.

V and J are TRBV2 and TRBJ1-5; D not resolved. V was pared by 3 bases and J by 7 bases, with 19 bases between. Germline V gives CDR1 SNHLY, CDR2 FYNNEI. The CDR3 extends over 16 amino acids. The CDR3 nucleotides read TGTGCCAGCAGTGAGGGGTTACCGGGCAATGGACAGCCCCAGCATTTT. Its translation: CASSEGLPGNGQPQHF.

The V call is TRBV2, the J call TRBJ1-1, with D perhaps TRBD1 (5 bases). The germline V gene has CDR1 SNHLY and CDR2 FYNNEI. Trimming left V 8 bases short and J 6 bases short, with 16 bases between. This CDR3 spans 13 amino acids. CDR3 sequence reads: CASRGEGGSEAFF. CDR3 coding DNA: TGTGCCAGCCGGGGGGAGGGAGGTTCTGAAGCTTTCTTT.

The V and J genes are TRBV7-9 and TRBJ1-1, with D unclear. Trimming took off 5 bases at V and 3 bases at J, with 16 bases between the two ends. Per the germline V gene, CDR1 is SEHNR and CDR2 is FQNEAQ (reference sequence). The length of the CDR3 is 15 residues. The CDR3 DNA reads as TGTGCCAGCAGCCGTCTTCTAGTGACTTACACTGAAGCTTTCTTT. Translating gives CASSRLLVTYTEAFF.

This rearrangement joins TRBV6-1 to TRBJ2-1; possibly TRBD2 for D (6 bases). V was clipped by 5 bases and J by 12 bases, with 11 bases between them. From germline, CDR1 is MNHNS and CDR2 SASEGT. The CDR3 loop spans 11 amino acids. The CDR3, as DNA: TGTGCCAGCAGTCACGGGAGTGGGCAGTTCTTC. It is translated as CASSHGSGQFF.

The V call is TRBV7-9, the J call TRBJ2-3; D is possibly TRBD1 (8 bases). CDR3 length: 13 residues. The V end was cut by 8 bases, the J end by 4 bases, with 13 bases between. The germline V gene has CDR1 SEHNR and CDR2 FQNEAQ (reference sequence). In DNA form, the CDR3 reads TGTGCCAGCCGCACAGGGGGGGCAGATACGCAGTATTTT. Its translation: CASRTGGADTQYF.

This clone was recorded many times. V usage is TRBV7-9 and J usage is TRBJ2-1; 10 bases map to TRBD2. CDR3 length equals 14 residues. The J segment lost 0 bases and the V segment lost 10 bases, leaving 3 bases of the junction unmatched. Looked up from germline, CDR1 is SEHNR and CDR2 is FQNEAQ (reference sequence). CDR3 protein: CATPSGSSYNEQFF. CDR3 nucleotide sequence: TGTGCCACCCCTAGCGGGAGCTCCTACAATGAGCAGTTCTTC.

The V gene is TRBV2, the J gene TRBJ2-5, with 10 bases fitting TRBD1. Germline V gene data show CDR1 as SNHLY and CDR2 as FYNNEI. The CDR3 is 14 residues long. J gave up 3 bases and V 6 bases, and 4 bases lay outside the gene matches. CDR3 nucleotide sequence: TGTGCCAGCAGAGAGACAGGGGGCGAAGAGACCCAGTACTTC. Translation gives CASRETGGEETQYF.

The chain links TRBV19 to TRBJ1-5; 7 nucleotides agree with TRBD1. Germline CDR1 is LNHDA and CDR2 is SQIVND (reference sequence). The CDR3 length is 14 residues. The CDR3 coding sequence is TGTGTCCAGTCCCCGGGACAGTTCAATCAGCCCCAGCATTTT. This sequence encodes CVQSPGQFNQPQHF.

The genes are TRBV27 and TRBJ1-4; 10 bases are a match to TRBD1. This CDR3 has 15 amino acids. V shed 7 bases, J shed 13 bases, and the junction held 15 bases outside the gene matches. CDR1 MNHEY and CDR2 SMNVEV come from the germline V gene (reference sequence). The CDR3: CASTAGTGASGGLFF. The DNA of the CDR3 is TGTGCCAGCACCGCCGGGACAGGGGCTTCTGGGGGACTGTTTTTT.

On this clone: Other DNA sequences from this sample encode an identical CDR3 as well. The V and J genes are TRBV5-1 and TRBJ1-1; no firm D call. Between the trimmed V and J ends, which lost 0 bases and 2 bases, there was a span of 5 bases. Germline lookup yields CDR1 SGHRS and CDR2 YFSETQ. CDR3 length: 13 residues. CDR3 nucleotides: TGCGCCAGCAGCTTGGCCAGAAACACTGAAGCTTTCTTT. It encodes CASSLARNTEAFF.

The rearrangement uses TRBV18 and TRBJ1-1; no reliable D call. CDR1 KGHSH and CDR2 LQKENI come from the germline V gene. Trimming removed 1 base at V and 0 bases at J, with 3 bases between. The CDR3 loop spans 13 amino acids. CDR3 region: CASSPRVNTEAFF. In DNA, the CDR3 is TGTGCCAGCTCACCACGGGTGAACACTGAAGCTTTCTTT.

The chain uses TRBV28 and TRBJ1-2, with 9 bases aligning to TRBD1. This CDR3 spans 15 amino acids. V lost 5 bases and J lost 4; bases outside the gene matches: 8. CDR1 MDHEN and CDR2 SYDVKM come from the germline V gene. CDR3 sequence (DNA): TGTGCCAGCAGTACAGGGGGCGCGAGTCTCTATGGCTACACCTTC. This translates into CASSTGGASLYGYTF.

This clone has just one count. This chain connects TRBV29-1 to TRBJ1-2; D gene ambiguous. The CDR3 has 13 amino acids. The germline CDR1 and CDR2 sequences are SQVTM and ANQGSEA. V was cut by 7 bases and J by 6 bases, with 18 bases left in between. CDR3: CSANTVTGDGYTF. In DNA form, the CDR3 reads TGCAGCGCAAATACGGTGACCGGGGATGGCTACACCTTC.

V usage is TRBV6-5 and J usage is TRBJ1-5; 7 bases are shared with TRBD1. V gave up 4 bases and J gave up 1 base; unmatched junction bases: 4. The germline CDR1 and CDR2 sequences are MNHEY and SVGAGI. The length of the CDR3 is 15 residues. This CDR3 reads CASSLQGKSNQPQHF. In nucleotides, the CDR3 is TGTGCCAGCAGTTTACAGGGGAAGAGCAATCAGCCCCAGCATTTT.

The chain is built from TRBV18 and TRBJ2-6; no reliable D call. The germline CDR1 and CDR2 sequences are KGHSH and LQKENI. The CDR3 has 17 amino acids. The V end lost 1 base, the J end lost 0 bases, and 10 bases lay between the germline ends. CDR3 residues: CASSPRQTVSGANVLTF. CDR3 coding DNA: TGTGCCAGCTCACCACGACAAACGGTCTCTGGGGCCAACGTCCTGACTTTC.

The gene calls are TRBV10-3 and TRBJ1-5, with a weak D call TRBD1 (5 bases). Germline-derived CDR1 and CDR2 are ENHRY and SYGVKD. The CDR3 contains 14 residues. With 7 bases removed from V and 4 bases from J, the gap between germline ends came to 14 bases. CDR3 sequence (DNA): TGTGCCATCACCGAGGGACGGGGAAATCAGCCCCAGCATTTT. Protein sequence: CAITEGRGNQPQHF.

This rearrangement joins TRBV27 to TRBJ2-3; 7 nucleotides line up with TRBD1. V gave up 3 bases and J gave up 5 bases; unmatched junction bases: 5. Looked up from germline, CDR1 is MNHEY and CDR2 is SMNVEV (reference sequence). CDR3 length: 14 amino acids. The CDR3 nucleotides are TGTGCCAGCAGTTTCGGAAGGGGGCTAGATACGCAGTATTTT. This translates into CASSFGRGLDTQYF.

The chain recombines TRBV2 with TRBJ2-1, with 9 bases that match TRBD2. The CDR3 totals 14 residues. Germline V lookup: CDR1 SNHLY, CDR2 FYNNEI. Trimming cost V 3 bases and J 7 bases; bases outside gene matches: 4. The CDR3 DNA reads TGTGCCAGCAGTGATCTAGCGGGACGGAATGAGCAGTTCTTC. Translating it yields CASSDLAGRNEQFF.